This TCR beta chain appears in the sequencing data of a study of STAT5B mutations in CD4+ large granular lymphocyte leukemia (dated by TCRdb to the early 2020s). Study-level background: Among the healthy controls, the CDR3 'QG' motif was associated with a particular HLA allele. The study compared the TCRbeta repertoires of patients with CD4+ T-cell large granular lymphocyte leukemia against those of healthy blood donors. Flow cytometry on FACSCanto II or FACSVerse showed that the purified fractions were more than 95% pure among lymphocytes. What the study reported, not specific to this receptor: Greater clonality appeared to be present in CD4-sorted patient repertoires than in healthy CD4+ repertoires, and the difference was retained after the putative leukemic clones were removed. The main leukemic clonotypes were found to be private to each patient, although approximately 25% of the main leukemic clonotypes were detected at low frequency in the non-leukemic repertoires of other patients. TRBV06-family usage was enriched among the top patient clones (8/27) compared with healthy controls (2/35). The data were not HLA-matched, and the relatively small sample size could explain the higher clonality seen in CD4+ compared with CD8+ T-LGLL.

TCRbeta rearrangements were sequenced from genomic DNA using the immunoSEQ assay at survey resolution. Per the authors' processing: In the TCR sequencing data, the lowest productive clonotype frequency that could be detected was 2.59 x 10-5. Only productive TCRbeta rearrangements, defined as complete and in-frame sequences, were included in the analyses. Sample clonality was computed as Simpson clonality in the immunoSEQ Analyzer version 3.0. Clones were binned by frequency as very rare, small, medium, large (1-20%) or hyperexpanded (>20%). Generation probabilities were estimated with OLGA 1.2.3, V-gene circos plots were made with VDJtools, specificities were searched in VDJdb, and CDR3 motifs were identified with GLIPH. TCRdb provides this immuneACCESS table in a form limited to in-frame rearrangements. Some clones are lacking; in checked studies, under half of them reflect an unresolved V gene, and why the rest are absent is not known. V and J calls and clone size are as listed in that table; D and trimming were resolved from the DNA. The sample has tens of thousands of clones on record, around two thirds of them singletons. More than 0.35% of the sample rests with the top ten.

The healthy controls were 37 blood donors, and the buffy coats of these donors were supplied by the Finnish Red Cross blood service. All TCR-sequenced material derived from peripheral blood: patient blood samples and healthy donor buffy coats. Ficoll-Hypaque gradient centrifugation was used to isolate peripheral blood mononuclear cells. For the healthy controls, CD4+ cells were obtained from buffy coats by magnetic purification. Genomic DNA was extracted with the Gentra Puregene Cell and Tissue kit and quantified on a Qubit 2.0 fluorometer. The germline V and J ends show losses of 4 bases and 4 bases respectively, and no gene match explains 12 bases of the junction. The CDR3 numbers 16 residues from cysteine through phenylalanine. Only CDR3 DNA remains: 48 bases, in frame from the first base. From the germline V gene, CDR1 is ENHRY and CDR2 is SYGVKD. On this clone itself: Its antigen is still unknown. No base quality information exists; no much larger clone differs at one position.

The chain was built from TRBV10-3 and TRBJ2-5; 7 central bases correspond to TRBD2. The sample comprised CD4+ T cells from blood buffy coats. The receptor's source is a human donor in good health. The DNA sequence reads TGTGCCATCAGTGCTGGGACGGGGGGAGGAGGAGAGACCCAGTACTTC. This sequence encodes CAISAGTGGGGETQYF.